Reported below is one T cell receptor beta chain. This clonotype was recorded at least ten times. Its antigen specificity is not known. Base qualities are missing; no much larger clone stands one base away. The library was made by 5' RACE. The reads were generated on a NextSeq 500. Unique molecular identifiers were attached to individual cDNA molecules in the TCR library protocol so that sequencing error and PCR bias could be corrected. Both TCR alpha and beta chains were sequenced, and tight co-correlation was observed between alpha and beta sequence abundances in each sample. Regarding the original processing steps: Decombinator V4 was used to annotate TCR sequences for V gene, J gene and CDR3. Expanded TCRs were defined as changing significantly between any two time points under a Poisson model with p below 0.0001. TCR abundances were normalised to the total number of TCRs sequenced per sample and expressed as counts per million. TRAV1-2 paired with TRAJ12, TRAJ20 or TRAJ33 defined MAIT TCRs, while TRAV10 paired with TRAJ18 defined iNKT TCRs. VDJdb, accessed 1 November 2021, was searched for CMV, EBV and SARS-CoV-2 annotated TCRs, with TCRs annotated for multiple antigens excluded. Using fastp trimming at Q25 and MiXCR clonotype assembly, TCRdb reanalyzed the public sequencing data and kept in-frame beta chains. Records with the same CDR3 protein are collapsed into one entry carrying the most frequent genes and DNA. The V and J calls here are based on TCRdb, not the publication. For this sample there are about 80,000 distinct CDR3 sequences; around a tenth appear just once. The leading ten clones occupy 4.5% to 5% of the sample.

The sample originates from a study of early T cells in non-severe SARS-CoV-2 infection (dated by TCRdb to the early 2020s). In terms of the full investigation: Because TCR sequencing relied on bulk RNA taken from unsorted whole blood, pairing of alpha and beta chains was not possible.

Study-wide conclusions, independent of this receptor: VDJdb matching was skewed toward anti-spike CD8 responses, so virus-specific expansions were likely underestimated and private and CD4 specificities were missed.

The CDR3 holds 13 amino acids from the cysteine to the phenylalanine. The entry retains the CDR3 DNA only, 39 bases that are in frame from base 1. The junction shows trimming of 7 bases on V and 0 bases on J, plus 9 bases between the germline ends. This was a case-control study nested in a cohort of healthcare workers in London, UK, who had nasopharyngeal swab PCR tests and blood samples taken every week. Healthcare workers were enrolled in the week of the UK lockdown, from 23 to 31 March 2020, and were followed every week for up to about 16 weeks. The sequence links TRBV12-3 or TRBV12-4 to TRBJ1-1; possibly the D gene is TRBD1, per 5 matching bases. This TCR came from an adult who was a healthcare worker with PCR-confirmed SARS-CoV-2 infection or an uninfected control (not recorded which). Sequenced sample: whole blood. The CDR3 has the sequence CASIRGLNTEAFF. The nucleotide sequence reads TGTGCCAGCATTAGGGGTTTGAACACTGAAGCTTTCTTT.